This T cell receptor (beta chain) came from a study of technical replicates of blood from a few donors. The assay was immunoSEQ multiplex PCR, and TCRdb's table has in-frame clones only and misses some. There are some 62,000 clones in the sample; more than 70% occur only once, and about 5% lies in the top ten. V shed 2 bases and J 0 bases; nucleotides not matched to a gene: 1. Germline V CDR1 and CDR2: ENHRY, SYGVKD. The CDR3 extends over 14 amino acids. The source material was PBMCs. The sequence came from a human donor in good health. Some clones in this sample may be carry-over from other donors' samples. The chain recombines TRBV10-3 with TRBJ2-7, with 7 bases identical to TRBD2. In DNA, the CDR3 is TGTGCCATCAGTGAGGCTAGCGGCTCCTACGAGCAGTACTTC. This gives the protein CAISEASGSYEQYF.